This T cell receptor (beta chain) was sequenced for a study of neurological immune-mediated disorders. Study conclusions and caveats: Subjects shared no identical expanded-clone CDR3 amino acid sequences, suggesting private TCR-beta repertoires in all groups. The most TCR clonal expansion was seen in HTLV-1-associated myelopathy, whereas the least was seen in multiple sclerosis, below the level in healthy controls.

The V gene's germline CDR1 is SGHVS and CDR2 FQNEAQ. Trimming removed 0 bases at V and 4 bases at J, with 2 bases between. The CDR3 sequence is 12 residues long. Every sequencing run produced over 180 million TCR-beta sequences that came from 15-18 subjects. TCRdb recomputed calls from the 5' RACE reads with MiXCR, one row per CDR3 protein. Altogether fewer than 90,000 distinct CDR3 sequences are present, around 5.2% being singletons, with the ten largest covering roughly 7%. The unsorted libraries were generated from a total of 2 million PBMCs, which had been stored in RNAlater at -80 C. This clonotype was counted ten times or more. Its specificity is unknown.

The specimen sequenced was PBMCs. The chain couples TRBV7-8 to TRBJ2-3, with unresolved D. This clonotype originated in a man younger than 35 with multiple sclerosis. The CDR3 reads CASSLASDTQYF. CDR3 DNA sequence: TGTGCCAGCAGCTTAGCCTCAGATACGCAGTATTTT.